Following are 3 T cell receptor beta chains from one sample sequenced in a study of ipilimumab plus nivolumab after autologous stem cell transplantation. Repertoires were generated with immunoSEQ multiplex PCR, while TCRdb's copy carries only in-frame clones and drops some. The top ten clones hold over 0.85% of a sample with about 40,000 clones, around 92% of them seen once. The material was PBMCs, obtained in a trial of ipilimumab plus nivolumab as post-transplant consolidation. These receptors originate from a male donor with multiple myeloma.

The genes are TRBV6-6 and TRBJ2-2; the D is unclear. Looked up from germline, CDR1 is MNHNY and CDR2 is SVGAGI (reference sequence). CDR3 size: 15 residues. With 0 bases removed from V and 4 bases from J, the gap between germline ends came to 9 bases. The CDR3 coding sequence is TGTGCCAGCAGTTACTCTACGTTCGTCACCGGGGAGCTGTTTTTT. This encodes CASSYSTFVTGELFF.

This chain uses TRBV7-2 with TRBJ2-7, with 10 bases matching TRBD1. The CDR3 spans 15 residues. CDR1 is SGHTA and CDR2 is FQGNSA in the germline V gene. Trimming took 5 bases from V and 4 from J; bases not matched to a gene: 8. CDR3 DNA: TGTGCCAGCAGCCGGCCCGGGACAGGGGAGTACGAGCAGTACTTC. Translated: CASSRPGTGEYEQYF.

The chain recombines TRBV6-1 with TRBJ1-1; D unclear. CDR3 size: 11 residues. Germline assignment: CDR1 MNHNS and CDR2 SASEGT. The V end lost 3 bases, the J end lost 8 bases, and 7 bases lay between the germline ends. CDR3 loop: CASSDWNEAFF. CDR3 DNA: TGTGCCAGCAGTGATTGGAACGAAGCTTTCTTT.